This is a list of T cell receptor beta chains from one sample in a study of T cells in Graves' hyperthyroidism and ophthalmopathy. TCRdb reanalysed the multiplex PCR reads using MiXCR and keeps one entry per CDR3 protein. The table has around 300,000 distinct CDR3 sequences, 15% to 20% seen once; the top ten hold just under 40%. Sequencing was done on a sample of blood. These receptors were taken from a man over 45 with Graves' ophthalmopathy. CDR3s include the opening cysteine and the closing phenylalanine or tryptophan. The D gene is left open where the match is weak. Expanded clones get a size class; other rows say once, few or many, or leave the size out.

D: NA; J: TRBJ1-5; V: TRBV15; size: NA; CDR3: CATSSRGPNQPQHF; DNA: TGTGCCACCAGCAGCAGGGGACCCAATCAGCCCCAGCATTTT
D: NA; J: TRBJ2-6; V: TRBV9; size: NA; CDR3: CASSARQAPSSGANVLTF; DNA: TGTGCCAGCAGCGCAAGACAGGCCCCATCCTCTGGGGCCAACGTCCTGACTTTC
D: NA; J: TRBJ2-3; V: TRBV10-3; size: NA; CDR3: CATRDGNTDTQYF; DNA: TGTGCCACCCGGGACGGAAACACAGATACGCAGTATTTT
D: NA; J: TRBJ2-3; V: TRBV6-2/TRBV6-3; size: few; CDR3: CASSPTGSGSDTQYF; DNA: TGTGCCAGCAGCCCAACAGGGTCGGGTTCAGATACGCAGTATTTT
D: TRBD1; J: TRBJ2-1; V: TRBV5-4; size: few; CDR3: CASSSGQGSSYNEQFF; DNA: TGTGCCAGCAGCTCTGGACAGGGGAGCTCCTACAATGAGCAGTTCTTC
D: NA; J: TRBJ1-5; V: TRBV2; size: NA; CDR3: CASSESMGNQPQHF; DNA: TGTGCCAGCAGTGAATCTATGGGTAATCAGCCCCAGCATTTT
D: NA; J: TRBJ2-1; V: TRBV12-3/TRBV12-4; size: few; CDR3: CASSGPGEGLF; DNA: TGTGCCAGCAGTGGCCCAGGGGAGGGCCTCTTC
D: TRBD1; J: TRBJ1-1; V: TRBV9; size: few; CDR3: CASSVGDSSTAFF; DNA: TGTGCCAGCAGCGTGGGGGACAGCTCTACAGCTTTCTTT
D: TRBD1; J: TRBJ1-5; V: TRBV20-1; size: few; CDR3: CSAQMGQGGSSNQPQHF; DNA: TGCAGTGCCCAGATGGGACAGGGGGGATCGAGCAATCAGCCCCAGCATTTT
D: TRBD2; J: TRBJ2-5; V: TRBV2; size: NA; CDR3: CASSELAGGREEETQYF; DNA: TGTGCCAGCAGTGAACTAGCGGGCGGGCGGGAGGAAGAGACCCAGTACTTC
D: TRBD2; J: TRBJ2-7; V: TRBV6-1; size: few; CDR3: CASSSLASGTSYEQYF; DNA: TGTGCCAGCAGTTCCCTAGCTAGCGGGACCTCCTACGAGCAGTACTTC
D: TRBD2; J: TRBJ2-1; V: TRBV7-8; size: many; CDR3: CASSLAASGRASSYNEQFF; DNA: TGTGCCAGCAGCTTAGCGGCTAGCGGGAGGGCCAGCTCCTACAATGAGCAGTTCTTC
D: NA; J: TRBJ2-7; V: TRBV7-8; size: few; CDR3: CASSLRNYEQYF; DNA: TGTGCCAGCAGCTTGAGGAACTACGAGCAGTACTTC
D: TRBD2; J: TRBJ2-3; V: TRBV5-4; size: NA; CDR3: CASSGAGTSGQLSTDTQYF; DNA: TGTGCCAGCAGCGGCGCCGGGACTAGCGGGCAACTAAGCACAGATACGCAGTATTTT
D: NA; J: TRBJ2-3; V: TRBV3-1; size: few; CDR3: CASSQEEGGGGSTDTQYF; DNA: TGTGCCAGCAGCCAAGAGGAAGGCGGAGGGGGAAGCACAGATACGCAGTATTTT
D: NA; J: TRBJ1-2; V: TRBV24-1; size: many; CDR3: CATSPSGRNYGYTF; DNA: TGTGCCACCAGTCCAAGCGGGAGGAACTATGGCTACACCTTC
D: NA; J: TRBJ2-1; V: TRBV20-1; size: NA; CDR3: CSARDGGEQFF; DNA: TGCAGTGCCAGAGACGGTGGGGAGCAGTTCTTC
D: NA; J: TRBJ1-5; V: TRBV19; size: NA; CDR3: CASSPRGGDGNQPQHF; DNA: TGTGCCAGTAGCCCGCGAGGGGGGGACGGGAATCAGCCCCAGCATTTT
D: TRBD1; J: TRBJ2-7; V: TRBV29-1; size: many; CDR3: CSVAGGLGYEQYF; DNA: TGCAGCGTCGCAGGGGGCCTAGGGTACGAGCAGTACTTC
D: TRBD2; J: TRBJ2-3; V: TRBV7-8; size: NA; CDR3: CASSLGVRLAGYDTDTQYF; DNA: TGTGCCAGCAGCTTAGGGGTTCGACTAGCGGGTTACGACACAGATACGCAGTATTTT